This T cell receptor (beta chain) was captured in a study of immune evolution from preneoplasia to lung adenocarcinoma (dated by TCRdb to the early 2020s). Regarding the research as a whole: The study combined immune gene expression, TCR sequencing and multiplex immunofluorescence to profile immune contexture across lung adenocarcinoma precursors and invasive adenocarcinoma. Resected precursor lesions (AAH, AIS, MIA) and invasive adenocarcinomas were compared against paired morphologically normal lung tissue. According to the study, about 100 samples were used for TCR sequencing. Class I HLA alleles were inferred from exome data with POLYSOLVER, and allele-specific HLA loss was detected with LOHHLA. In total, the cohort included 45 to 65 patients with pulmonary nodules, all of whom underwent surgical resection. Whole exome sequencing and methylation data from the same cohort of nodules were integrated with the immune data. The sample size was set by how many specimens were available, not by a prior power calculation. TCR sequencing data were obtained from 51 patients.

Using the immunoSEQ hsTCRbeta Kit, TCR beta CDR3 regions were sequenced from DNA. The paper's data handling went like this. The ImmunoSEQ Analyzer was used to analyse the TCR sequencing data. T cell clonality was calculated on productive rearrangements as 1 minus Pielou's evenness. To measure T cell diversity, the inverse Simpson index was applied to productive templates. T cell density was defined as TCR beta template counts normalized to usable DNA, with usable DNA estimated by amplification and sequencing of housekeeping genes. TCR metrics were compared across histologic stages using two-sided Kruskal-Wallis tests. Entries here come from immuneACCESS through TCRdb and include only in-frame sequences with V and J called. Some clones fail to appear in such tables; in the studies checked, an unresolved V gene covers under half of the shortfall, and the cause of the remainder is unknown. V, J and clone size are taken as reported in that table, and D and trimming were inferred from the DNA itself. The sample table contains under 3,500 clones; only one count was recorded for about nine tenths of them. The ten most abundant clones make up 3% to 4% of the sample.

As to this clone: Its antigen is still unknown. No base qualities exist here, and no much larger clone lies one base off it.

The paper's findings and limits, for the study overall: Normal lung showed the highest clonality, whereas later-stage lesions appeared to have higher T cell density and diversity but lower clonality. Because all patients came from Japan and China, whether the findings apply to Western populations was uncertain. The findings reflected association rather than direct causation, and larger cohorts with long-term follow-up and longitudinal biopsies were considered necessary. Top T cell clone frequencies were highest in normal lung and appeared to decrease progressively from AAH through AIS, MIA and invasive adenocarcinoma.

The patients had resection in Japan or China between about 2013 and 2017. The histologic diagnosis of each case was independently confirmed on H&E slides by two lung cancer pathologists. DNA was isolated from FFPE tissue using the AllPrep DNA/RNA FFPE Kit. The V and J ends are trimmed by 0 bases and 4 bases, leaving 10 bases between them. As encoded in the germline V gene (reference sequence), CDR1 is LNHNV while CDR2 is YYDKDF. The CDR3 has 16 amino acids, counting the end cysteine and phenylalanine. Only the CDR3 part of the read is kept: 48 bases, read in frame from the first base. The sequence is built from TRBV15 and TRBJ2-6, with the D gene call left open. Material: FFPE adjacent normal lung tissue. The TCR originated in an older person with lung adenocarcinoma. The CDR3 region reads CATSRDSGSGANVLTF. Read as DNA, the sequence is TGTGCCACCAGCAGAGACTCCGGGTCCGGGGCCAACGTCCTGACTTTC.